This is a list of T cell receptor beta chains from one sample in a study of blood T cell repertoires in COVID-19. Libraries were prepared by immunoSEQ multiplex PCR; TCRdb keeps only in-frame clonotypes and omits some of them. The sample lists about 340,000 clones, roughly 89% occurring once. The sample comprised peripheral blood. The receptors shown here come from a woman aged 18-29 years who had recovered from COVID-19. CDR3s leave out the opening cysteine and the closing phenylalanine or tryptophan. Some rows have no size entry. The others give once, few or many, or a class for an expanded clone.

>TRBJ2-3|.|12|TRBV19
ASSPLTLADTQY
>TRBJ2-1|.|16|TRBV24-1
ATSDPSQGLAGINEQF
>TRBJ2-2|.|14|TRBV4-3
ASSQEGGAGTGELF
>TRBJ2-5|.|12|TRBV29-1
SVELLGAIETQY
>TRBJ2-1|.|11|TRBV9
ASSATSVNEQF
>TRBJ2-1|.|11|TRBV4-3
ASSQGMLGEQF
>TRBJ1-2|.|14|TRBV7-8
ASSLVGQGPNYGYT
>TRBJ2-5|once|15|TRBV28
ASRATSGRAIGETQY
>TRBJ1-1|.|18|TRBV4-1
ASSQDLRLPGGARDTEAF
>TRBJ1-2|.|13|TRBV6-6
ASSYLAGVNYGYT
>TRBJ1-4|.|13|TRBV19
ASTSRDRTNEKLF
>TRBJ2-1|.|12|TRBV5-4
ASSSMGSWNEQF
>TRBJ2-5|.|12|TRBV5-1
ASSLAGTGETQY
>TRBJ2-1|.|14|TRBV24-1
ATSDPGGTGLYEQF
>TRBJ2-3|.|12|TRBV7-9
ASSPVDTADTQY
>TRBJ1-1|.|11|TRBV27
ASSSQGFAEAF
>TRBJ1-5|.|12|TRBV5-4
ASSFGGGDQPQH
>TRBJ2-3|.|11|TRBV6-2/TRBV6-3
ASSYAGTTSQY
>TRBJ1-2|.|14|TRBV6-2/TRBV6-3
ASSYRDIPHLYGYT
>TRBJ2-5|.|9|TRBV7-9
ASSLSETQY
>TRBJ2-1|.|13|TRBV11-3
ASSFRGNSYNEQF
>TRBJ2-2|.|14|TRBV14
ASSRTGTINTGELF
>TRBJ2-6|.|16|TRBV19
ASSTPQGPTSGANVLT
>TRBJ2-3|few|12|TRBV27
ASSASGGADTQY
>TRBJ2-3|.|14|TRBV11-2
ASSSPRREIPDTQY
>TRBJ2-5|.|9|TRBV11-2
ATRTVETQY
>TRBJ2-6|.|16|TRBV7-8
ASSFRSLIRSGANVLT
>TRBJ1-2|.|11|TRBV12-3/TRBV12-4
ALSPFTGDGYT
>TRBJ1-2|.|14|TRBV6-6
ASHSPIIAGGYGYT
>TRBJ2-1|.|15|TRBV11-3
ASSPNPTSGRSNEQF
>TRBJ1-1|.|13|TRBV4-3
ASSEDRVGNTEAF
>TRBJ2-5|.|13|TRBV4-1
ASSQDNGFIETQY
>TRBJ1-5|.|15|TRBV4-3
ASSQRDRGFSDQPQH
>TRBJ2-5|.|12|TRBV5-4
ASRPAGLQETQY
>TRBJ2-2|.|12|TRBV24-1
ATATGGRTGELF
>TRBJ1-2|.|11|TRBV6-5
ASSSPGQLDYT
>TRBJ2-1|.|12|TRBV10-1
ASSETGVFNEQF
>TRBJ2-2|.|12|TRBV11-3
ASSSGLATGELF
>TRBJ1-1|.|13|TRBV5-1
ASSGAGGEFTEAF
>TRBJ2-3|.|14|TRBV5-6
ASSLWTSLSGNTQY
>TRBJ2-1|.|13|TRBV15
ATSRGVGLGDEQF
>TRBJ2-1|.|14|TRBV4-3
ASSFRVAASYNEQF
>TRBJ1-5|.|10|TRBV30
AWGSGDQPQH
>TRBJ1-2|.|13|TRBV24-1
ATEYRGTANYGYT
>TRBJ2-1|.|13|TRBV5-1
ASSLGLVSYNEQF
>TRBJ1-3|.|11|TRBV9
ASSRGRGNTIY
>TRBJ2-5|.|13|TRBV5-5
ASSWAGVWEETQY
>TRBJ1-5|few|13|TRBV6-2/TRBV6-3
ASSSDGGGHQPQH
>TRBJ1-3|.|12|TRBV28
ASSLTGLGNTIY